The 13 T cell receptor beta chains listed next were all sequenced from one sample in a study of CD4 T cells in relation to SARS-CoV-2 and coronaviruses. No cognate antigen is known for these TCRs. Using immunoSEQ multiplex PCR, the repertoire was profiled, and TCRdb retains in-frame clones only, with some absent. Of about 29,000 clones in the sample, around 84% were seen once. CD4+ T cells from unexposed donors were obtained before the COVID-19 pandemic (2011-2018). Isolation of CD4+ T cells took place after roughly nine days in culture. Sequenced sample: CD4+ T cells from PBMCs, cultured in vitro. The receptors originated from a human donor in good health.

The chain recombines TRBV7-9 with TRBJ1-1; possibly TRBD1 for D (5 bases). Trimming took 5 bases from V and 7 from J, leaving 11 bases between them. Germline CDR1 and CDR2: SEHNR and FQNEAQ (reference sequence). The CDR3 contains 12 residues. As DNA, the CDR3 is TGTGCCAGCAGCCCGGGGCGGTATGAAGCTTTCTTT. Its protein is CASSPGRYEAFF.

The J gene is TRBJ2-2, the V gene TRBV7-2; no reliable D call. V was clipped by 2 bases and J by 6 bases, with 10 bases between them. This CDR3 spans 14 amino acids. Germline CDR1 and CDR2: SGHTA and FQGNSA. CDR3 DNA: TGTGCCAGCAGCTTAACCTTAGAGTCCGGGGAGCTGTTTTTT. This codes for CASSLTLESGELFF.

The chain is built from TRBV28 and TRBJ1-2, with a tentative D call TRBD1 (6 bases). This CDR3 spans 13 amino acids. Germline lookup yields CDR1 MDHEN and CDR2 SYDVKM. V lost 8 bases and J lost 6, with 16 bases in between. As DNA, the CDR3 is TGTGCCAGCCGGGTAGGGGGTGAGAATGGCTACACCTTC. Protein: CASRVGGENGYTF.

This clone was seen a few times. The rearrangement uses TRBV6-5 and TRBJ1-2, with a tentative D call TRBD1 (5 bases). In germline, CDR1 is MNHEY, CDR2 SVGAGI. V lost 2 bases and J 3 bases, leaving 7 bases between the germline ends. This CDR3 contains 13 residues. CDR3 bases: TGTGCCAGCAGTTACGGCAGGGACTATGGCTACACCTTC. Encoded protein: CASSYGRDYGYTF.

CDR3 bases: TGTGCCAGCGTTAGCGGGGGGGCCGGGGAGACCCAGTACTTC. It specifies CASVSGGAGETQYF. The V gene is TRBV6-5, the J gene TRBJ2-5, with 11 bases matching TRBD2. V lost 8 bases to trimming and J lost 5 bases; unmatched junction nucleotides: 7. This CDR3 spans 14 amino acids. Looked up from germline, CDR1 is MNHEY and CDR2 is SVGAGI.

V is TRBV4-2 and J is TRBJ2-3, with 8 positions matching TRBD2. The junction had 10 bases not matched to a gene; V was cut back by 4 bases and J by 4 bases. CDR1 LGHNA and CDR2 YNFKEQ come from the germline V gene. The CDR3 is 16 residues long. The CDR3: CASSPAPGLVADTQYF. The CDR3 bases are TGTGCCAGCAGCCCCGCCCCGGGACTAGTAGCAGATACGCAGTATTTT.

The J gene is TRBJ2-2, the V gene TRBV6-2 or TRBV6-3; 11 bases are shared with TRBD2. The CDR3 is made up of 17 amino acids. The ends lost 3 bases at V and 0 bases at J; junction bases unmatched: 3. Per germline, CDR1 MNHEY and CDR2 SVGEGT. The CDR3, as DNA: TGTGCCAGCAGTTATACTAGCGGGGGCCCGAACACCGGGGAGCTGTTTTTT. This gives the protein CASSYTSGGPNTGELFF.

The genes are TRBV19 and TRBJ2-3; 7 bases match TRBD2. J gave up 7 bases and V 0 bases, and 13 bases lay outside the gene matches. From germline, CDR1 is LNHDA and CDR2 SQIVND (reference sequence). This CDR3 region has 17 residues. The CDR3 DNA is TGTGCCAGTAGTATAGATGGGGCGGCGGGGGAGATATATACGCAGTATTTT. As protein: CASSIDGAAGEIYTQYF.

The chain carries TRBV2 and TRBJ1-1, with no clear D. Germline values: CDR1 SNHLY, CDR2 FYNNEI. This CDR3 contains 15 residues. Trimming pared 6 bases from V and 2 bases from J, leaving 16 bases between. As DNA, the CDR3 is TGTGCCAGCAGCGCCGGGTCCTCACATAACACTGAAGCTTTCTTT. Protein: CASSAGSSHNTEAFF.

The chain combines TRBV24-1 with TRBJ1-4; D may be TRBD1 (5 bases). The CDR3 length is 17 residues. The V gene's germline CDR1 is KGHDR and CDR2 SFDVKD. V lost 5 bases and J 5 bases, leaving 20 bases between the germline ends. CDR3 DNA sequence: TGTGCCACCAGTGGAGAGAGCCAGGGTGCCCCGAATGAAAAACTGTTTTTT. It codes for CATSGESQGAPNEKLFF.

The chain combines TRBV6-5 with TRBJ1-1, with no clear D. V was cut by 7 bases and J by 2 bases, with 5 bases left in between. Germline CDR1 is MNHEY and CDR2 is SVGAGI. The CDR3 is 11 amino acids. This CDR3 reads CASTGNTEAFF. The CDR3 nucleotides are TGTGCCAGCACCGGTAACACTGAAGCTTTCTTT.

This clone came up a few times. V gene TRBV13 combines with J gene TRBJ2-3; D uncertain. This CDR3 is 15 amino acids long. V was pared by 1 base and J by 0 bases, with 8 bases between. CDR1 is PRHDT, CDR2 FYEKMQ, per germline (reference sequence). The CDR3 bases are TGTGCCAGCAGCTTAGCAGTGTCTAGCACAGATACGCAGTATTTT. As protein: CASSLAVSSTDTQYF.

This chain connects TRBV4-2 to TRBJ2-7, with 10 bases that match TRBD2. There are 16 residues in the CDR3. Germline values: CDR1 LGHNA, CDR2 YNFKEQ. With V trimmed by 0 bases and J by 4 bases, 6 bases remained unmatched. CDR3 bases: TGTGCCAGCAGCCAAGAGAGGGGACTAGCGATTTACGAGCAGTACTTC. It yields the protein CASSQERGLAIYEQYF.